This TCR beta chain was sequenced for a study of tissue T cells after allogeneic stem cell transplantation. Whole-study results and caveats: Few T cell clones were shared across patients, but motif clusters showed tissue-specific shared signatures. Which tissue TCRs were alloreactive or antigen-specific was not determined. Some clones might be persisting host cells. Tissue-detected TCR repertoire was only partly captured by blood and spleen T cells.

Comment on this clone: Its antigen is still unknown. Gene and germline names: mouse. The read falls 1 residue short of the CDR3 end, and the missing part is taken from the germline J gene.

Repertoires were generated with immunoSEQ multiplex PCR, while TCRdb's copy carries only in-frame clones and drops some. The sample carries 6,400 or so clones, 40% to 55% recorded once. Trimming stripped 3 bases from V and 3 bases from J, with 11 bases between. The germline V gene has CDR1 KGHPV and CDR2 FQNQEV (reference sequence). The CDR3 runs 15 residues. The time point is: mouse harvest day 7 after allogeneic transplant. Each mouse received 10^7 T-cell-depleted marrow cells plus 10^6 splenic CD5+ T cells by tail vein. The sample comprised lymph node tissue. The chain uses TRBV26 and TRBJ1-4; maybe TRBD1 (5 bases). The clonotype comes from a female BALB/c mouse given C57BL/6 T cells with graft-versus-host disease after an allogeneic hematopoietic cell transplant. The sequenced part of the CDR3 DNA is TGTGCCAGCAGTCTTGGGGCAGGGACCAACGAAAGATTATTT. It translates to CASSLGAGTNERLF. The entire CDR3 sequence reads CASSLGAGTNERLFF.